The 20 T cell receptor beta chains below all came from one sample that was sequenced in a study of T cells in Graves' hyperthyroidism and ophthalmopathy. The investigators amplified TCR beta CDR3 regions from RNA transcripts. RT-PCR in the first round (using the HTBI primer set) targeted the TCR CDR3. One entry per CDR3 protein, called by TCRdb with MiXCR from the multiplex PCR reads. The repertoire holds some 620,000 distinct CDR3 sequences, 15% to 20% seen once, with about 3.8% in the top ten. The source material was blood. These receptors were collected from a woman in her 30s with Graves' hyperthyroidism.

This clonotype showed up many times. One junction end does not reproduce the germline sequence, and a read error may be involved. This chain links TRBV2 with TRBJ2-3, with 11 positions matching TRBD1. Germline V lookup: CDR1 SNHLY, CDR2 FYNNEI. The CDR3 totals 15 residues. Here the CDR3 reads CASREGQGASDTQYF. The CDR3 DNA reads TGTGCCAGCAGAGAAGGACAGGGGGCTTCAGATACGCAGTATTTT.

The J gene is TRBJ2-7, the V gene TRBV27, with 8 bases matching TRBD2. The CDR3 has 13 residues. The V segment lost 4 bases and the J segment 5 bases; nucleotides outside the gene matches: 4. The V gene's germline CDR1 is MNHEY and CDR2 SMNVEV (reference sequence). The CDR3 DNA reads as TGTGCCAGCAGTTCCCGGGGGGGGAACGAGCAGTACTTC. Its translation is CASSSRGGNEQYF.

J is TRBJ1-6 and V is TRBV7-2, with 10 bases aligning to TRBD1. With V trimmed by 3 bases and J by 7 bases, 9 bases remained unmatched. Per the germline V gene, CDR1 is SGHTA and CDR2 is FQGNSA. This CDR3 spans 17 amino acids. DNA for the CDR3: TGTGCCAGCAGCTTTCATCTCCCGGGACAGGGGAATTCACCCCTCCACTTT. Translation gives CASSFHLPGQGNSPLHF.

This clonotype was recorded many times. This chain links TRBV2 with TRBJ2-7; 13 bases fit TRBD2. This CDR3 region has 15 residues. V lost 8 bases and J lost 5; bases outside the gene matches: 9. Germline V gene sequence: CDR1 SNHLY, CDR2 FYNNEI. CDR3 DNA: TGTGCCAGCCACCCAGGACTAGCGGGAGCTGACGAGCAGTACTTC. Residues: CASHPGLAGADEQYF.

V is TRBV9 and J is TRBJ2-2, with D maybe TRBD2 (5 bases). Germline CDR1 is SGDLS and CDR2 is YYNGEE. The CDR3 length is 16 residues. Trimming stripped 1 base from V and 0 bases from J, with 10 bases between. CDR3 amino acids: CASSVWEAANTGELFF. The CDR3 nucleotides are TGTGCCAGCAGCGTATGGGAAGCGGCGAACACCGGGGAGCTGTTTTTT.

This clonotype was seen at least ten times. The chain combines TRBV11-1 with TRBJ2-7; the match to TRBD1 covers 8 bases. Germline CDR1 is SGHAT and CDR2 is FQDESV (reference sequence). The junction had 8 bases not matched to a gene; V was cut back by 8 bases and J by 2 bases. The CDR3 has 14 residues. This CDR3 reads CASLGTGETYEQYF. The CDR3 region has the DNA TGTGCCAGCCTCGGGACAGGCGAAACCTACGAGCAGTACTTC.

The chain couples TRBV7-8 to TRBJ1-6; D possibly corresponds to TRBD1 (6 bases). This CDR3 is built from 15 residues. V was clipped by 3 bases and J by 7 bases, with 13 bases between them. Germline-derived CDR1 and CDR2 are SGHVS and FQNEAQ. The CDR3 region is CASSFYRVGNSPLHF. CDR3 nucleotide sequence: TGTGCCAGCAGCTTCTACAGGGTGGGGAATTCACCCCTCCACTTT.

This clonotype was detected many times. Mismatch with germline at one junction end may stem from a read error. The V gene is TRBV7-2, the J gene TRBJ2-1; a weak D match, TRBD2 (6 bases). The CDR3 spans 16 residues. Germline values: CDR1 SGHTA, CDR2 FQGNSA. The CDR3 DNA reads as TGTGCCAGCAGCCCCGGAGTTGGGGACTCCGACAATGAGCAGTTCTTC. Protein sequence: CASSPGVGDSDNEQFF.

The chain carries TRBV6-2 or TRBV6-3 and TRBJ2-3; TRBD2 matches at 12 bases. V lost 5 bases to trimming and J lost 5 bases; unmatched junction nucleotides: 8. Germline V lookup: CDR1 MNHEY, CDR2 SVGEGT. This CDR3 contains 16 residues. In nucleotides, the CDR3 is TGTGCCAGCAGTCAACTCCTAGCGGGAGGGCAAGATACGCAGTATTTT. Its protein product is CASSQLLAGGQDTQYF.

This clonotype was observed a handful of times. The rearrangement uses TRBV19 and TRBJ1-1, with no clear D. This CDR3 spans 13 amino acids. Germline V gene data show CDR1 as LNHDA and CDR2 as SQIVND (reference sequence). Trimming removed 1 base at V and 10 bases at J, with 13 bases between. CDR3 sequence: CASSIVADSTAFF. The CDR3 DNA follows: TGTGCCAGTAGTATAGTGGCAGATTCTACAGCTTTCTTT.

Ten or more counts support this clonotype. The chain couples TRBV29-1 to TRBJ2-5; 10 bases fit TRBD2. Germline CDR1 SQVTM, CDR2 ANQGSEA. J was trimmed by 2 bases and V by 5 bases; bases with no gene match: 5. The CDR3 covers 14 residues. CDR3 protein: CSVKGLAYQETQYF. In DNA form, the CDR3 reads TGCAGCGTTAAGGGACTAGCGTATCAAGAGACCCAGTACTTC.

This clonotype was seen repeatedly, ten times or more. This chain uses TRBV11-3 with TRBJ2-1, with TRBD2 matching over 8 bases. The CDR3 extends over 14 amino acids. Losses at the gene ends were 6 bases for V and 4 bases for J; bases not matched to a gene: 5. CDR1 and CDR2 from the germline V gene are SGHNT and YENEEA. The CDR3 nucleotides read TGTGCCAGCAGGGTCCTAGCGGGTTACAATGAGCAGTTCTTC. This gives the protein CASRVLAGYNEQFF.

This clonotype was seen repeatedly, ten times or more. The rearrangement uses TRBV12-3 or TRBV12-4 and TRBJ2-3; 8 bases map to TRBD2. The V segment lost 3 bases and the J segment 0 bases; nucleotides outside the gene matches: 8. This CDR3 contains 17 residues. The CDR3 loop is CASSLGMRLASTDTQYF. Written as DNA, the CDR3 is TGTGCCAGCAGTTTGGGGATGAGACTAGCGAGCACAGATACGCAGTATTTT.

The chain combines TRBV30 with TRBJ2-7, with D tentatively TRBD1 (5 bases). From germline, CDR1 is GTSNPN and CDR2 SVGIG (reference sequence). This CDR3 contains 15 residues. V gave up 0 bases and J gave up 2 bases, with 14 bases separating them. The CDR3 DNA reads TGTGCCTGGAGTGTAGGGGCCGGCCTTCCCTACGAGCAGTACTTC. Protein: CAWSVGAGLPYEQYF.

Comments on this clonotype: At one end, the junction sequence differs from germline, possibly due to a read error. The chain joins TRBV7-2 to TRBJ1-4; the D gene is possibly TRBD1 (5 bases). This CDR3 has 17 amino acids. CDR1 SGHTA and CDR2 FQGNSA come from the germline V gene. The CDR3: CASSLVGGSATNERLFF. The CDR3 coding sequence is TGTGCCAGCAGCTTAGTGGGGGGGAGTGCAACTAATGAAAGACTGTTTTTT.

This clonotype was seen repeatedly, ten times or more. The CDR3 nucleotides are TGTGCCAGCAGTCCCCCAGGGCGGTATCAAGAGACCCAGTACTTC. It encodes CASSPPGRYQETQYF. The rearrangement links TRBV28 to TRBJ2-5; maybe TRBD1 (5 bases). The CDR3 runs to 15 residues. The V end lost 5 bases, the J end lost 2 bases, and 15 bases lay between the germline ends. From germline, CDR1 is MDHEN and CDR2 SYDVKM.

The V call is TRBV27, the J call TRBJ2-7; D is possibly TRBD1 (6 bases). Germline CDR1 reads MNHEY; CDR2 reads SMNVEV (reference sequence). The CDR3 sequence is 15 residues long. Trimming stripped 0 bases from V and 4 bases from J, with 13 bases between. CDR3 amino acids: CASSLSRGHQYEQYF. The DNA of the CDR3 is TGTGCCAGCAGTTTATCCAGGGGACACCAGTACGAGCAGTACTTC.

This clonotype was observed a few times. The chain recombines TRBV10-3 with TRBJ1-4; 7 bases are shared with TRBD1. Looked up from germline, CDR1 is ENHRY and CDR2 is SYGVKD. The CDR3 consists of 16 residues. Trimming at V came to 11 bases and at J to 0 bases, leaving 12 bases not matched to a gene. The DNA for the CDR3 is TGTGCCGTAGACAGGGTGAATTGGACAACTAATGAAAAACTGTTTTTT. Residues: CAVDRVNWTTNEKLFF.

This clonotype was seen repeatedly, ten times or more. J is TRBJ1-2 and V is TRBV7-8; no clear D. From germline, CDR1 is SGHVS and CDR2 FQNEAQ. There are 14 residues in the CDR3. The V gene lost 4 bases and the J gene lost 4 bases, with 13 bases spanning the gap. The CDR3 DNA is TGTGCCAGCAGCTCCCACGACGGTTCCTATGGCTACACCTTC. This sequence encodes CASSSHDGSYGYTF. The whole variable domain, filled in from reference TRBV7-8 and TRBJ1-2, reads GAGVSQSPRYKVAKRGQDVALRCDPISGHVSLFWYQQALGQGPEFLTYFQNEAQLDKSGLPSDRFFAERPEGSVSTLKIQRTQQEDSAVYLCASSSHDGSYGYTFGSGTRLTVV.

Details on this clonotype: A much larger clone lies one base from this, so it may be a read error. The chain joins TRBV29-1 to TRBJ2-3, with 7 bases fitting TRBD1. This CDR3 contains 14 residues. The germline V gene encodes CDR1 SQVTM and CDR2 ANQGSEA. DNA for the CDR3: TGCGGCTCAAGACAGGGTGTTTTCCCAGATACGCAGTATTTT. Translating it yields CGSRQGVFPDTQYF.